The clone carrying this TCR beta chain has just a few counts. Deletions cut 0 bases from V and 7 bases from J, with 13 bases between. Germline V gives CDR1 SGHRS, CDR2 YFSETQ. The CDR3 length is 14 residues. This sample was included in a study of blood T cell repertoires in COVID-19. Study as a whole: Both acute and convalescent COVID-19 samples were obtained from the United States, Italy and Spain. Sources were T cells, B-cell-depleted T cells, or PBMCs; the material itself was cDNA or gDNA.

Per the original data handling: Reference gene primer amplification yielded estimated nucleated cell counts. Generated by immunoSEQ multiplex PCR, the TCRdb table keeps only in-frame clones and is missing some. Clone size and V and J calls were adopted from that table, with D and trimming inferred from the DNA. Of some 170,000 clones in the sample, approximately 81% were seen once. The chain has TRBV5-1 and TRBJ1-2, with D possibly TRBD1 on 6 matching bases. The receptor's source is a man between 35 and 55 years old with acute or convalescent COVID-19. The sequenced sample consisted of peripheral blood. This CDR3 is CASSLATGLGGYTF. The CDR3 bases are TGCGCCAGCAGCTTGGCCACAGGGTTAGGTGGCTACACCTTC.